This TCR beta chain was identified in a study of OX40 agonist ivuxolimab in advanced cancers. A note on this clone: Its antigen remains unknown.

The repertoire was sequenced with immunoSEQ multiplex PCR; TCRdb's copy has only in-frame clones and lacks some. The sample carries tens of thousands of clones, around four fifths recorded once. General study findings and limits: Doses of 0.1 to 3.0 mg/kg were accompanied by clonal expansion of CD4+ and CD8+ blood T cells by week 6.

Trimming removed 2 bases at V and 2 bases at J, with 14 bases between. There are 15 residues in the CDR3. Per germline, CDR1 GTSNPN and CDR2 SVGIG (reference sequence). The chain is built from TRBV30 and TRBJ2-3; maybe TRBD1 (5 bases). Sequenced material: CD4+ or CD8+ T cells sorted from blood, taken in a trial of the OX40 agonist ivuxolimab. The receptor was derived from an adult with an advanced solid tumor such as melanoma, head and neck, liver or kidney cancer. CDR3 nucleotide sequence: TGTGCCTGGAGTACCCTAGGGGTTCTCACAGATACGCAGTATTTT. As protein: CAWSTLGVLTDTQYF.